The TCR beta chain under discussion was sequenced for a study of blood T cell repertoires in COVID-19. CDR3 length: 15 amino acids. The germline gives CDR1 KGHDR, CDR2 SFDVKD. The junction had 4 bases not matched to a gene; V was cut back by 3 bases and J by 2 bases. Repertoires were generated with immunoSEQ multiplex PCR, while TCRdb's copy carries only in-frame clones and drops some. The data show tens of thousands of clones, approximately 88% seen once. Sequenced input: peripheral blood. The sequence was obtained from a human donor with active COVID-19. The donor label of this sample is uncertain. The chain uses TRBV24-1 and TRBJ2-3; 7 bases align to TRBD2. The DNA of the CDR3 is TGTGCCACCAGTGATCAGCGGGGACCCACAGATACGCAGTATTTT. It encodes CATSDQRGPTDTQYF.